This T cell receptor (beta chain) is from a study of T cell repertoires in cytomegalovirus infection. As for the study in general: Indications came from public TCR beta signatures; they pointed to CMV infection and to a matching HLA type.

Trimming took off 3 bases at V and 5 bases at J, with 16 bases between the two ends. This CDR3 spans 14 amino acids. Per germline, CDR1 SQVTM and CDR2 ANQGSEA. TCRdb reprocessed the reads with MiXCR, giving one entry per CDR3 protein. The sample has 900,000 to 950,000 distinct CDR3 sequences; about a third are singletons. About this clonotype: The antigen is not known.

The chain combines TRBV29-1 with TRBJ1-1; D unresolved. The sequence came from a human donor in good health (CMV status not recorded). Some clones in this sample may be carry-over from other donors' samples. Sequencing used cultured CD8+ T cells from PBMCs, obtained from culture after CMV antigen stimulation. The CDR3 nucleotides read TGCAGCGTTGAGATTGCGGGGATAGGGACTGAAGCTTTCTTT. Translated: CSVEIAGIGTEAFF.